This is a list of T cell receptor beta chains from one sample in a study of identifying expanded T cells in peripheral blood. The protocol was immunoSEQ multiplex PCR, while the TCRdb copy is restricted to in-frame clones and leaves out a portion. The repertoire holds under 120,000 clones, with around 88% as singletons. The specimen was blood. Receptors were obtained from a person between 18 and 75 years old in good health. The CDR3 runs from the conserved cysteine through the conserved F or W. D genes are given only for firm matches. The listing skips clone size in some rows; elsewhere it reads once, few, many or a size class.

j_call d_call clone_size cdr3_length v_call cdr3_aa cdr3_nt
TRBJ2-2 TRBD1 - 15 TRBV25-1 CASRTHRGRIGELFF TGTGCCAGCAGGACTCACAGGGGGCGTATCGGGGAGCTGTTTTTT
TRBJ1-2 TRBD1 once 14 TRBV6-1 CASSGGGTGSGYTF TGTGCCAGCAGTGGCGGCGGGACAGGGTCTGGCTACACCTTC
TRBJ2-2 TRBD2 - 14 TRBV10-3 CATGRGAGDGELFF TGTGCCACCGGGAGGGGGGCCGGGGACGGGGAGCTGTTTTTT
TRBJ2-1 TRBD1 - 15 TRBV18 CASSPPGQGGNEQFF TGTGCCAGCTCACCTCCGGGACAGGGGGGCAATGAGCAGTTCTTC
TRBJ1-2 - - 13 TRBV18 CASSPIMRDGYTF TGTGCCAGCTCACCAATTATGCGGGATGGCTACACCTTC
TRBJ1-2 - - 14 TRBV9 CASTEGGLQESYTF TGTGCCAGCACCGAGGGAGGCCTCCAGGAATCCTACACCTTC
TRBJ2-7 TRBD1 - 12 TRBV28 CAGGQGPYEQYF TGTGCCGGCGGACAGGGCCCCTACGAGCAGTACTTC
TRBJ2-2 - - 17 TRBV4-1 CASSQGSGSPESGELFF TGCGCCAGCAGCCAAGGATCAGGCAGTCCCGAGTCCGGGGAGCTGTTTTTT
TRBJ2-7 - - 15 TRBV11-2 CASSLEGSIFSEQYF TGTGCCAGCAGCTTGGAAGGCAGCATCTTCTCCGAGCAGTACTTC
TRBJ1-2 - - 15 TRBV4-1 CASSPRRTDYYGYTF TGCGCCAGCAGCCCCCGTAGGACAGACTACTATGGCTACACCTTC
TRBJ1-1 TRBD1 few 13 TRBV19 CASLGQGNTEAFF TGTGCCAGTCTGGGACAGGGGAACACTGAAGCTTTCTTT
TRBJ1-1 - - 11 TRBV20-1 CSARADTEAFF TGCAGTGCTAGGGCGGACACTGAAGCTTTCTTT
TRBJ2-3 - - 15 TRBV7-2 CASSLGGRALDTQYF TGTGCCAGCAGCTTAGGAGGCAGGGCTCTAGATACGCAGTATTTT
TRBJ1-1 TRBD1 - 16 TRBV19 CASVGGNTGFRLKAFF TGTGCCAGCGTAGGGGGCAATACAGGGTTCAGGTTGAAGGCTTTCTTT
TRBJ2-7 - - 14 TRBV4-2 CASSPRVETYEQYF TGTGCCAGCAGCCCCAGGGTCGAAACCTACGAGCAGTACTTC
TRBJ1-2 - few 13 TRBV14 CASSQGQIYGYTF TGTGCCAGCAGCCAAGGACAGATCTATGGCTACACCTTC
TRBJ1-2 TRBD1 - 16 TRBV19 CASSKTGGRPPSGYTF TGTGCCAGTAGCAAGACAGGGGGCCGCCCTCCGAGTGGCTACACCTTC
TRBJ1-5 - - 15 TRBV6-5 CASSYLPGGNQPQHF TGTGCCAGCAGTTACCTGCCAGGGGGCAATCAGCCCCAGCATTTT
TRBJ1-2 - - 15 TRBV7-2 CASSLEVRGWIGYTF TGTGCCAGCAGCTTAGAGGTGCGGGGTTGGATTGGCTACACCTTC
TRBJ2-7 - - 14 TRBV7-9 CASSSLTSSYEQYF TGTGCCAGCAGCTCGTTAACTAGCTCCTACGAGCAGTACTTC
TRBJ1-4 - - 18 TRBV7-8 CASSLGGGGTGVGEKLFF TGTGCCAGCAGCTTAGGTGGTGGGGGGACGGGGGTCGGCGAAAAACTGTTTTTT
TRBJ1-2 - - 13 TRBV2 CASSLRVSDGYTF TGTGCCAGCAGCCTTAGGGTGTCGGATGGCTACACCTTC
TRBJ1-3 - once 13 TRBV7-2 CASSQTQGNTIYF TGTGCCAGCAGCCAGACCCAGGGAAACACCATATATTTT
TRBJ2-7 - - 14 TRBV7-2 CASSPQGLSGEQYF TGTGCCAGCAGCCCTCAGGGGCTTTCGGGGGAGCAGTACTTC
TRBJ2-1 TRBD2 - 17 TRBV7-9 CASSLGGRASGYNEQFF TGTGCCAGCAGCTTAGGGGGTAGGGCTAGCGGGTACAATGAGCAGTTCTTC
TRBJ2-2 - - 15 TRBV4-3 CASSQTGPDTGELFF TGCGCCAGCAGCCAAACAGGGCCGGACACCGGGGAGCTGTTTTTT
TRBJ1-2 - many 13 TRBV6-5 CASKITGNYGYTF TGTGCCAGCAAAATAACAGGGAACTATGGCTACACCTTC
TRBJ1-1 - - 15 TRBV6-1 CASSTHRDMNTEAFF TGTGCCAGCAGTACTCACCGGGACATGAACACTGAAGCTTTCTTT
TRBJ2-1 - - 13 TRBV6-6 CASTREPYNEQFF TGTGCCAGCACAAGGGAACCCTACAATGAGCAGTTCTTC
TRBJ2-5 - - 15 TRBV4-3 CASSQDSRGGETQYF TGCGCCAGCAGCCAAGATTCCAGGGGAGGGGAGACCCAGTACTTC
TRBJ1-1 - once 12 TRBV6-5 CASSYPPAEAFF TGTGCCAGCAGTTACCCCCCAGCTGAAGCTTTCTTT
TRBJ1-2 - once 13 TRBV29-1 CSVEGDHDYGYTF TGCAGCGTCGAGGGGGATCACGACTATGGCTACACCTTC
TRBJ2-3 - - 14 TRBV28 CASSLWPSTDTQYF TGTGCCAGCAGTTTGTGGCCTAGCACAGATACGCAGTATTTT
TRBJ2-3 - once 14 TRBV7-9 CASSLGGTADTQYF TGTGCCAGCAGCTTAGGGGGGACCGCAGATACGCAGTATTTT
TRBJ1-6 TRBD1 - 14 TRBV6-6 CASRPGTGGSPLHF TGTGCCAGCAGGCCCGGGACAGGTGGTTCACCCCTCCACTTT
TRBJ1-6 - - 14 TRBV7-2 CASSLKFPLDPLHF TGTGCCAGCAGCTTAAAGTTCCCCCTCGATCCCCTCCACTTT
TRBJ1-4 - - 14 TRBV30 CAWRSGDDNEKLFF TGTGCCTGGAGGTCAGGGGATGATAATGAAAAACTGTTTTTT
TRBJ2-2 TRBD2 - 14 TRBV14 CASSQDRGVGELFF TGTGCCAGCAGCCAAGATCGGGGGGTCGGGGAGCTGTTTTTT
TRBJ2-2 TRBD2 - 20 TRBV4-1 CASSQAYRPGGGAWAGELFF TGCGCCAGCAGCCAAGCGTATCGACCGGGCGGGGGGGCCTGGGCCGGGGAGCTGTTTTTT
TRBJ1-1 - - 15 TRBV7-2 CASSLEMGAHTEAFF TGTGCCAGCAGCTTAGAAATGGGGGCGCACACTGAAGCTTTCTTT
TRBJ2-5 - - 17 TRBV7-2 CASSLVTRQFLKETQYF TGTGCCAGCAGCTTAGTGACTCGTCAATTTCTTAAAGAGACCCAGTACTTC
TRBJ1-5 - - 15 TRBV5-5 CASSLGQGGNQPQHF TGTGCCAGCAGCTTAGGGCAGGGCGGCAATCAGCCCCAGCATTTT
TRBJ1-3 - few 14 TRBV7-9 CASSWTASGNTIYF TGTGCCAGCAGCTGGACGGCTTCTGGAAACACCATATATTTT